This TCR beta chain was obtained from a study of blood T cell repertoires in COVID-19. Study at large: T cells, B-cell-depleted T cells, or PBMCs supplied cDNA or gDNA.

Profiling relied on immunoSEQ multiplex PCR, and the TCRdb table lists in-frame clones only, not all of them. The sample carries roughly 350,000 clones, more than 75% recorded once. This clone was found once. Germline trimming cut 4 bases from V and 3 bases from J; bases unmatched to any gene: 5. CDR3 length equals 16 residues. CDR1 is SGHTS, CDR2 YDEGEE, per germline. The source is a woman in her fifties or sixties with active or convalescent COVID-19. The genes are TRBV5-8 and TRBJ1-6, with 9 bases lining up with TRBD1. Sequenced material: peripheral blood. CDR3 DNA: TGTGCCAGCAGCCCGGGACAGGGCGACTATAATTCACCCCTCCACTTT. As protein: CASSPGQGDYNSPLHF.